This T cell receptor beta chain stems from a study of T cell responses to AZD1222 COVID-19 vaccine. As for the study in general: Analyses pooled second doses at about 4 or about 12 weeks. Study-wide results and caveats: Mostly white British, mostly female donors; authors suggested clonal diversity may be underestimated. Unmutated variant regions reportedly attract nearly half of all spike-specific TCRs.

On this clone itself: Its antigen is not known.

Data came from immunoSEQ multiplex PCR; TCRdb stores just in-frame clones and leaves some out. The sample comprises over 85,000 clones, roughly nine tenths of which are singletons, and 9.5% to 15% rests with the top ten. The CDR3 is 14 amino acids. The V segment lost 3 bases and the J segment 6 bases; nucleotides outside the gene matches: 5. The germline V gene encodes CDR1 GTSNPN and CDR2 SVGIG (reference sequence). V usage is TRBV30 and J usage is TRBJ1-1; 12 bases fit TRBD1. This material consisted of peripheral blood, taken on day 0 of AZD1222 vaccination. The clonotype comes from an adult in good health. The CDR3 DNA is TGTGCCTGGAGATGGGGGACAGGGGGCGCTGAAGCTTTCTTT. Protein product: CAWRWGTGGAEAFF. Full variable domain (outside the CDR3, taken from reference TRBV30 and TRBJ1-1): SQTIHQWPATLVQPVGSPLSLECTVEGTSNPNLYWYRQAAGRGLQLLFYSVGIGQISSEVPQNLSASRPQDRQFILSSKKLLLSDSGFYLCAWRWGTGGAEAFFGQGTRLTVV.